This T cell receptor (beta chain) was found in a study of blood T cell repertoires in COVID-19. Across the study: The cDNA or gDNA used as material had been derived from T cells, B-cell-depleted T cells, or PBMCs.

The data were produced by immunoSEQ multiplex PCR, yet TCRdb's version contains in-frame clones alone and is incomplete. The profile covers 450,000 or so clones, with around 91% appearing a single time and 0.6% taken by the ten largest. This CDR3 has 15 amino acids. The V end was cut by 0 bases, the J end by 0 bases, with 7 bases between. CDR1 LNHNV and CDR2 YYDKDF come from the germline V gene (reference sequence). Individuals drawn from 24 US areas were about 18 to 90 years old. In assigning cohorts, the study relied on participant-reported clinical history. The study counted Cohort 3 donors as recovered given two negative PCRs, clearance, or symptom resolution.

V usage is TRBV15 and J usage is TRBJ2-3; D remains ambiguous. Sequencing input: PBMCs or T cells enriched from blood (not recorded which). This receptor was obtained from a man between 18 and 29 years old who had recovered from COVID-19. The CDR3 nucleotides are TGTGCCACCAGCAGAGATTGGGCCAGCACAGATACGCAGTATTTT. Translated: CATSRDWASTDTQYF. Using reference TRBV15 and TRBJ2-3 for the parts outside the CDR3, the full variable domain is DAMVIQNPRYQVTQFGKPVTLSCSQTLNHNVMYWYQQKSSQAPKLLFHYYDKDFNNEADTPDNFQSRRPNTSFCFLDIRSPGLGDTAMYLCATSRDWASTDTQYFGPGTRLTVL.